This TCR beta chain was sequenced for a study of Graves' ophthalmopathy and Graves' hyperthyroidism. Background on the study: Peripheral blood was gathered at first diagnosis, ahead of any treatment whatsoever.

Amplification of TCR beta CDR3 regions used RNA transcripts. The library came from an HTBI-primed first-round RT-PCR and a second-round multiplex PCR. A single record per CDR3 protein comes from TCRdb applying MiXCR to the multiplex PCR reads. The table includes over 500,000 distinct CDR3 sequences, about 20% detected once. From germline, CDR1 is DFQATT and CDR2 SNEGSKA (reference sequence). The CDR3 sequence is 11 residues long. Findings of the study overall: Most expanded thyroid clonotypes above 0.001 frequency also appeared in blood. Ophthalmopathy progression cases were predicted by the model with approximately 71% sensitivity and 72% to 80% specificity.

Over 18 months of follow-up, stable hyperthyroidism required that no ophthalmopathy appear. This clonotype was found many times. The target antigen is unknown. This clonotype was sampled from a young woman with stable Graves' hyperthyroidism. Some clones in this sample may be carry-over from other donors' samples. Source material: peripheral blood. The rearrangement joins TRBV20-1 to TRBJ1-1; 8 bases fit TRBD1. The chain's CDR3 is CTVTGGTEAFF. CDR3 sequence (DNA): TGCACCGTCACAGGGGGCACTGAAGCTTTCTTT.